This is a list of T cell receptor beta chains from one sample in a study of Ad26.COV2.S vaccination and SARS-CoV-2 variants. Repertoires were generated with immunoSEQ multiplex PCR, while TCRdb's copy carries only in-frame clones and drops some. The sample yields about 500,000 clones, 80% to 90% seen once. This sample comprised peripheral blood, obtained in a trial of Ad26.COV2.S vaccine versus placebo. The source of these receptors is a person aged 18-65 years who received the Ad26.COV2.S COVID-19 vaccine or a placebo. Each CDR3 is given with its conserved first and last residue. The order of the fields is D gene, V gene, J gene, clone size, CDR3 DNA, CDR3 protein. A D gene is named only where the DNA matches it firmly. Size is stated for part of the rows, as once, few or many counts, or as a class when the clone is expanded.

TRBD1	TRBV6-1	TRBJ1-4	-	TGTGCCAGCAGTGAGACAGGGGATGGGAAAAAACTGTTTTTT	CASSETGDGKKLFF
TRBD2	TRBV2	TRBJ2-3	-	TGTGCCAGCAGGGAACGACTAGCGGGGGCAGATACGCAGTATTTT	CASRERLAGADTQYF
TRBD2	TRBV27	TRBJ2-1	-	TGTGCCAGCAGTTTACTTATAGCGGGAGGGGATGAGCAGTTCTTC	CASSLLIAGGDEQFF
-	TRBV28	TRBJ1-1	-	TGTGCCAGCAGTCCCCTTAAGGGTAGGGTGGCTTTCTTT	CASSPLKGRVAFF
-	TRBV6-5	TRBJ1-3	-	TGTGCCACCACTCGCGGAGACTCTGGAAACACCATATATTTT	CATTRGDSGNTIYF
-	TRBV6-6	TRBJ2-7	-	TGTGCCAGCAGTTACGGAATGCGGGAAGGCTACGAGCAGTACTTC	CASSYGMREGYEQYF
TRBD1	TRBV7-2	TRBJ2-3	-	TGTGCCAGCAGCTTAGGCCAGGGGGCAAGGACAGATACGCAGTATTTT	CASSLGQGARTDTQYF
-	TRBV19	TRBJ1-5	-	TGTGCCAGTAGCGACAGTTATCAGCCCCAGCATTTT	CASSDSYQPQHF
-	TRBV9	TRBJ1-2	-	TGTGCCAGCAGCGTAGGGACCTGGACGGACTATGGCTACACCTTC	CASSVGTWTDYGYTF
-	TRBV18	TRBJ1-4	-	TGTGCCAGCTCACCAGACAGCCTGAATGAAAAACTGTTTTTT	CASSPDSLNEKLFF
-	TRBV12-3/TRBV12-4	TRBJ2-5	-	TGTGCCAGCAGTTTAGGCAGGGACGAGACCCAGTACTTC	CASSLGRDETQYF
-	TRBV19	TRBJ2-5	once	TGTGCCAGTAGTAGAGGGCGGCGGATCCTTCAAGAGACCCAGTACTTC	CASSRGRRILQETQYF
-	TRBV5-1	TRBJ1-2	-	TGCGCCAGCAGCTTAAGCACAGGGAACTATGGCTACACCTTC	CASSLSTGNYGYTF
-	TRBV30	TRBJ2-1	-	TGTGCCTGGAGTAAAGGTGCCTACAATGAGCAGTTCTTC	CAWSKGAYNEQFF
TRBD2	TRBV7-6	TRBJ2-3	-	TGTGCCAGCAGCACCTCGATAGCGGGGGAGGGGGCAGATACGCAGTATTTT	CASSTSIAGEGADTQYF
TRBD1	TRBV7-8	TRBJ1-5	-	TGTGCCAGCAGCTTAAGGCCGGGGGGGACAGGGGACTTGTATAGCAATCAGCCCCAGCATTTT	CASSLRPGGTGDLYSNQPQHF
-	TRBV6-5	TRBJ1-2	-	TGTGCCAGCAGTCCCTTGGGGGGCTGGAGCGGCTACACCTTC	CASSPLGGWSGYTF
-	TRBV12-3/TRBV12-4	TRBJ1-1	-	TGTGCCAGCAGTTTAGCGGCAGGAGAAGCTTTCTTT	CASSLAAGEAFF